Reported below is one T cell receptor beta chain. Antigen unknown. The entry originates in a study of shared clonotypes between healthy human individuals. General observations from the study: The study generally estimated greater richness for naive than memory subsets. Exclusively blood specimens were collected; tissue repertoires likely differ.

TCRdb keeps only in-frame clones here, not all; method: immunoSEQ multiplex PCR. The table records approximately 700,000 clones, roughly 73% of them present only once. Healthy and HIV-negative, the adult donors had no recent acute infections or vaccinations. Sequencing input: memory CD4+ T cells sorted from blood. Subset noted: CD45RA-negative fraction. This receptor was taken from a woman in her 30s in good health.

The chain's CDR3 is CASSLGSSVLTDTQYF. DNA of the CDR3: TGTGCCAGCAGCTTAGGAAGCAGCGTACTCACAGATACGCAGTATTTT. J is TRBJ2-3 and V is TRBV7-2; D unresolved. Deletions cut 1 base from V and 2 bases from J, with 13 bases between. The CDR3 loop spans 16 amino acids. Germline CDR1 and CDR2: SGHTA and FQGNSA.